The entry below describes one T cell receptor beta chain. These data originate in a study of radiation and T cells in renal cell carcinoma. Per germline, CDR1 LNHDA and CDR2 SQIVND (reference sequence). The CDR3 length is 15 residues. Trimming cost V 7 bases and J 0 bases, with 13 bases left between them. TCRdb's copy holds only in-frame clones and misses some; the assay was immunoSEQ multiplex PCR. Seen here are roughly 82,000 clones, roughly nine tenths observed once, and the top ten hold about 6%. The time point: blood 4 weeks post-SBRT, at nephrectomy. Treatment: 15 Gy SBRT to primary tumor, nephrectomy 4 weeks later.

Here the sequenced sample was blood, taken from a patient whose treatment included radiotherapy and nephrectomy. The rearrangement joins TRBV19 to TRBJ1-3; D is uncertain. The TCR comes from a woman between 65 and 79 years old with renal cell carcinoma. DNA for the CDR3: TGTGCCAGTAACCCTGGCAGCAGCTCTGGAAACACCATATATTTT. This codes for CASNPGSSSGNTIYF.